The 8 T cell receptor beta chains reported below all come from one sample, sequenced in a study of T cells after yellow fever vaccination. Each CDR3 protein gets one entry after TCRdb re-called the 5' RACE reads with MiXCR. Of 200,000 to 300,000 distinct CDR3 sequences in the sample, 6% to 8% are singletons; the top ten hold approximately 1.1%. Here the sequenced sample was CD4+ T cells sorted from PBMCs, taken on the day of the yellow fever booster vaccination. These receptors came from a young man who received the YFV17D yellow fever vaccine.

Many counts were recorded for this clonotype. The chain is built from TRBV6-5 and TRBJ2-7, with 8 bases matching TRBD1. V was pared by 2 bases and J by 5 bases, with 8 bases of the junction left unmatched. CDR3 length: 15 residues. Germline-derived CDR1 and CDR2 are MNHEY and SVGAGI. CDR3 loop: CASSYLGQVGDEQYF. DNA of the CDR3: TGTGCCAGCAGTTACCTGGGACAGGTTGGGGACGAGCAGTACTTC.

This sequence joins TRBV5-1 and TRBJ2-2, with 10 bases matching TRBD2. Looked up from germline, CDR1 is SGHRS and CDR2 is YFSETQ. The ends lost 6 bases at V and 4 bases at J; junction bases unmatched: 15. CDR3 length equals 18 residues. The CDR3 here is CASTPQSGTSGTTGELFF. The CDR3 bases are TGCGCCAGCACGCCCCAAAGTGGCACTAGCGGGACCACCGGGGAGCTGTTTTTT.

The rearrangement uses TRBV18 and TRBJ2-1; TRBD1 or TRBD2 may be the D gene (5 bases each). Trimming took 6 bases from V and 5 from J, leaving 14 bases between them. This CDR3 region has 14 residues. Germline CDR1 and CDR2: KGHSH and LQKENI. This CDR3 is CASSHPGPHNEQFF. The CDR3 nucleotides read TGTGCCAGCTCTCATCCGGGACCCCACAATGAGCAGTTCTTC.

The V and J genes are TRBV20-1 and TRBJ2-5; 9 positions agree with TRBD2. The germline V gene encodes CDR1 DFQATT and CDR2 SNEGSKA (reference sequence). The CDR3 runs 14 residues. Trimming at V came to 5 bases and at J to 8 bases, leaving 12 bases not matched to a gene. The CDR3 DNA follows: TGCAGTGCTTCCAGGGGCGGGAGGGTAGATACCCAGTACTTC. This codes for CSASRGGRVDTQYF.

This clonotype has more than one count but fewer than ten. The J gene is TRBJ2-1, the V gene TRBV5-6, with TRBD2 as a possible D gene (7 bases). This CDR3 contains 12 residues. The germline CDR1 and CDR2 sequences are SGHDT and YYEEEE. V lost 5 bases, J lost 14 bases, and 17 bases lay in between. The CDR3 sequence is CASRPGLSGEFF. CDR3 DNA: TGTGCCAGCAGACCGGGACTATCAGGGGAGTTCTTC.

There are many counts of this clonotype. The rearrangement links TRBV5-4 to TRBJ2-3; D unresolved. Germline lookup yields CDR1 SGHNT and CDR2 YYREEE (reference sequence). The CDR3 runs to 13 residues. Trimming stripped 3 bases from V and 6 bases from J, with 11 bases between. The CDR3 DNA is TGTGCCAGCAGCTCTACCCCTTTGGATACGCAGTATTTT. Translation: CASSSTPLDTQYF.

Many counts were recorded for this clonotype. The rearrangement joins TRBV20-1 to TRBJ2-1, with 8 bases that match TRBD2. The CDR3 covers 14 residues. The trim removed 7 bases at V and 4 bases at J, leaving 9 bases unmatched. The germline gives CDR1 DFQATT, CDR2 SNEGSKA (reference sequence). The CDR3 DNA is TGCAGTGTTATAAGTCCTAGCGGGTACAATGAGCAGTTCTTC. It is translated as CSVISPSGYNEQFF.

This clonotype was detected many times. This chain joins TRBV29-1 and TRBJ2-5; the D gene could be TRBD1 or TRBD2 (6 bases each). Looked up from germline, CDR1 is SQVTM and CDR2 is ANQGSEA. This CDR3 has 14 residues. V was shortened by 4 bases and J by 5 bases, with 17 bases between the two germline ends. The DNA of the CDR3 is TGCAGCGTTGGGGGGGCCCTGGTGAGGGAGACCCAGTACTTC. This encodes CSVGGALVRETQYF.